This T cell receptor beta chain was captured by sequencing in a study of T cells after posttransplantation cyclophosphamide. Study outcomes and limitations: Donor-recipient repertoire similarity was low at 1-2 months, rising over year one. TRB overlap between skin or GI tissue T cells and blood was limited.

Cyclophosphamide on days +3 and +4 followed busulfan-fludarabine conditioning and a marrow graft. The data were produced by immunoSEQ multiplex PCR, yet TCRdb's version contains in-frame clones alone and is incomplete. This sample has roughly 2,200 clones, with around three quarters found just once. Looked up from germline, CDR1 is WNHNN and CDR2 is SYGVQD (reference sequence). V gave up 3 bases and J gave up 0 bases; unmatched junction bases: 4. The CDR3 length is 18 residues. Concerning this clone: Its cognate antigen is unknown.

The clonotype was recovered from a male patient in his sixties who received an allogeneic stem cell transplant from a related donor and was CMV-positive. The graft donor may account for some of the T cells. This specimen was PBMCs, taken after allogeneic stem cell transplant with posttransplant cyclophosphamide. V is TRBV10-1 and J is TRBJ2-2; 13 bases map to TRBD2. For the CDR3, the DNA is TGCGCCAGCAGTGAAGGGACTAGCGGGAACGCGAACACCGGGGAGCTGTTTTTT. Translation: CASSEGTSGNANTGELFF.